The entry that follows covers one TCR beta chain sequence. Its antigen is currently unknown. The sample comes from a study of shared clonotypes between healthy human individuals. In the study overall: Donor composition was a couple of women and a few men, aged 18 to 49.

Study outcomes and limitations: Incomplete sequencing of sorted subsets was indicated by rarefaction despite large depth.

The test was conducted at deep level. The protocol was immunoSEQ multiplex PCR, while the TCRdb copy is restricted to in-frame clones and leaves out a portion. The repertoire holds more than 2 million clones, with 90% to 95% as singletons. The CDR3 runs to 13 residues. V shed 10 bases and J shed 6 bases, with 19 bases lying between them. Per the germline V gene, CDR1 is ENHRY and CDR2 is SYGVKD. CD45RO negativity and positive selection for CCR7 defined naive CD8 cells, a population that excluded terminally differentiated effector memory CD45RA+ cells. The sample consisted of naive CD8+ T cells from PBMCs. The V and J genes are TRBV10-3 and TRBJ2-7; TRBD1 or TRBD2 may be the D gene (5 bases each). This TCR came from a man aged 18 to 29 in good health. Some clones in this sample may be carry-over from other donors' samples. The CDR3 loop is CATANRVGAEQYF. Written as DNA, the CDR3 is TGTGCCACAGCTAACCGGGTCGGGGCCGAGCAGTACTTC.